The present entry profiles one T cell receptor beta chain with its context. Its target is unknown. Looked up from germline, CDR1 is SQVTM and CDR2 is ANQGSEA. CDR3 length equals 14 residues. Researchers used roughly 3,800 ng of total RNA for each TCR library. TCRdb reanalyzed the 5' RACE reads and collapses them to one entry per CDR3 protein, without DNA. Its clone listing holds about 330,000 distinct CDR3 sequences. Whole blood served as the source of total RNA, and no T cell sorting took place. The sample is drawn from a study of monozygotic twins with inflammatory bowel disease. Notes on the study in general: Clonotype overlap with others was lower in IBD patients than in healthy twins, a difference that was greatest with disease activity. Whereas healthy co-twins had higher TCRbeta diversity (inverse Simpson), IBD patients had lower diversity.

The chain is built from TRBV29-1 and TRBJ2-3; there is no DNA to check the TCRdb D call of TRBD2. This receptor was identified in a human donor with ulcerative colitis or Crohn's disease, or a healthy co-twin of an affected twin (not recorded which). The source material was blood. CDR3 loop: CSVRRGPSADTQYF.